One and the same sample provided the 32 T cell receptor beta chains below, sequenced in a study of cytomegalovirus exposure and HLA in healthy donors. Primers included in the PCR were 60 Vbeta and 13 Jbeta primers. Measured with immunoSEQ multiplex PCR; TCRdb has only the in-frame clones, and not every one. The sample contains 110,000 or so clones, around 68% of which appear only once. Sequencing was done on a sample of PBMCs. These TCRs come from a middle-aged woman in good health and CMV-seropositive.

J is TRBJ1-1 and V is TRBV7-9; D is perhaps TRBD1 (5 bases). This CDR3 has 14 residues. Germline CDR1 is SEHNR and CDR2 is FQNEAQ (reference sequence). Trimming shortened V by 5 bases and J by 1 base, and 11 bases separated the two germline ends. CDR3 region: CASSKSDKNTEAFF. CDR3 nucleotides: TGTGCCAGCAGCAAATCGGACAAGAACACTGAAGCTTTCTTT.

In this sample, this clone turned up a few times. The rearrangement links TRBV7-2 to TRBJ2-5; TRBD1 aligns across 8 bases. CDR3 length: 16 residues. Germline loops: CDR1 SGHTA, CDR2 FQGNSA. Germline trimming cut 5 bases from V and 4 bases from J; bases unmatched to any gene: 12. The CDR3 bases are TGTGCCAGCAGCCCACAGGGACAGGTTTTGGGAGAGACCCAGTACTTC. Its protein product is CASSPQGQVLGETQYF.

The V and J genes are TRBV9 and TRBJ2-7, with 8 bases lining up with TRBD2. CDR3 length: 13 amino acids. V dropped 4 bases and J dropped 5; count of bases not matched to a gene: 5. CDR1 is SGDLS and CDR2 is YYNGEE in the germline V gene. CDR3 DNA sequence: TGTGCCAGCAGCTCTACGGGAGGGCACGAGCAGTACTTC. Translated: CASSSTGGHEQYF.

This clone was observed a few times. This chain connects TRBV2 to TRBJ2-5; 7 positions match TRBD1. Trimming took 10 bases from V and 4 from J; bases not matched to a gene: 6. Germline V CDR1 and CDR2: SNHLY, FYNNEI. The CDR3 is made up of 12 amino acids. The CDR3 DNA reads as TGTGCCACGCAGGGGGTGGGAGAGACCCAGTACTTC. Translation: CATQGVGETQYF.

This chain links TRBV4-2 with TRBJ2-3; 10 bases line up with TRBD1. The V segment lost 0 bases and the J segment 2 bases; nucleotides outside the gene matches: 20. The germline gives CDR1 LGHNA, CDR2 YNFKEQ. The CDR3 length is 22 residues. In nucleotides, the CDR3 is TGTGCCAGCAGCCAAGAACCAGGGCTTACGGACAGGGGGAAAGTGGTCACAGATACGCAGTATTTT. This sequence encodes CASSQEPGLTDRGKVVTDTQYF.

J is TRBJ1-4 and V is TRBV6-1, with 9 bases identical to TRBD1. This CDR3 is 15 amino acids long. Per the germline V gene, CDR1 is MNHNS and CDR2 is SASEGT. Germline trimming cut 8 bases from V and 5 bases from J; bases unmatched to any gene: 9. CDR3 nucleotide sequence: TGTGCCAGCGGCCACGGAGGGACAGGGAATGAAAAACTGTTTTTT. Its translation is CASGHGGTGNEKLFF.

The gene calls are TRBV18 and TRBJ1-2; D unclear. The CDR3 has 12 residues. Germline V CDR1 and CDR2: KGHSH, LQKENI. Trimming removed 5 bases at V and 8 bases at J, with 12 bases between. The CDR3 protein is CASSFREGGYTF. In DNA form, the CDR3 reads TGTGCCAGCTCATTCCGGGAGGGAGGCTACACCTTC.

V and J are TRBV2 and TRBJ2-7; 8 positions agree with TRBD2. The CDR3 extends over 15 amino acids. The V segment lost 3 bases and the J segment 4 bases; nucleotides outside the gene matches: 8. In germline, CDR1 is SNHLY, CDR2 FYNNEI. Here the CDR3 reads CASSDPGGIVYEQYF. In DNA form, the CDR3 reads TGTGCCAGCAGTGATCCGGGGGGGATAGTGTACGAGCAGTACTTC.

There are a few counts of this clone. The CDR3 bases are TGTGCCAGCAGCGGGCGGGGCGGGAGCAGGTATGAGCAGTTCTTC. Translating gives CASSGRGGSRYEQFF. V gene TRBV7-9 combines with J gene TRBJ2-1; 7 bases map to TRBD2. Germline V gives CDR1 SEHNR, CDR2 FQNEAQ (reference sequence). The CDR3 is 15 amino acids. After removal of 5 bases from V and 8 bases from J, the junction contained 12 bases not matched to a gene.

The chain recombines TRBV5-6 with TRBJ2-2; no clear D gene. There are 15 residues in the CDR3. Germline lookup yields CDR1 SGHDT and CDR2 YYEEEE. Trimming removed 0 bases from V and 2 bases from J, with 8 bases in between. The CDR3 reads CASSLVPKNTGELFF. Here the CDR3 DNA reads TGTGCCAGCAGCTTGGTCCCCAAAAACACCGGGGAGCTGTTTTTT.

The chain couples TRBV19 to TRBJ1-5; 7 bases match TRBD1. Germline assignment: CDR1 LNHDA and CDR2 SQIVND (reference sequence). V lost 3 bases and J lost 2; bases outside the gene matches: 7. The CDR3 has 16 residues. CDR3 loop: CASSIYRGRGNQPQHF. The CDR3 nucleotides read TGTGCCAGTAGTATCTACAGGGGTAGGGGCAATCAGCCCCAGCATTTT. The full variable domain, completed using reference TRBV19 and TRBJ1-5, is DGGITQSPKYLFRKEGQNVTLSCEQNLNHDAMYWYRQDPGQGLRLIYYSQIVNDFQKGDIAEGYSVSREKKESFPLTVTSAQKNPTAFYLCASSIYRGRGNQPQHFGDGTRLSIL.

The CDR3 loop reads CASSLGTGSGGNQPQHF. The CDR3 DNA follows: TGTGCCAGCAGCTTAGGGACAGGGTCTGGGGGCAATCAGCCCCAGCATTTT. The chain links TRBV7-9 to TRBJ1-5, with 8 bases identical to TRBD1. Trimming took 1 base from V and 2 from J; bases not matched to a gene: 7. The CDR3 runs to 17 residues. Germline values: CDR1 SEHNR, CDR2 FQNEAQ (reference sequence).

V gene TRBV5-4 combines with J gene TRBJ2-5; 11 bases are shared with TRBD2. The germline V gene has CDR1 SGHNT and CDR2 YYREEE (reference sequence). J lost 4 bases, V lost 5 bases, and 1 base had no gene match. This CDR3 contains 13 residues. CDR3 protein: CASRGLAGETQYF. The DNA for the CDR3 is TGTGCCAGCAGAGGACTAGCGGGAGAGACCCAGTACTTC. Filled out from reference TRBV5-4 and TRBJ2-5, the complete variable domain reads ETGVTQSPTHLIKTRGQQVTLRCSSQSGHNTVSWYQQALGQGPQFIFQYYREEENGRGNFPPRFSGLQFPNYSSELNVNALELDDSALYLCASRGLAGETQYFGPGTRLLVL.

This sequence joins TRBV5-5 and TRBJ2-3; D is ambiguous. Trimming left V 1 base short and J 6 bases short, with 18 bases between. The CDR3 is made up of 16 amino acids. Germline V gene lookup returns CDR1 SGHKS and CDR2 YYEKEE (reference sequence). The CDR3 region has the DNA TGTGCCAGCAGCTTGCTAGTTTCCGACCCCCGTGATACGCAGTATTTT. It translates to CASSLLVSDPRDTQYF.

In its sample, this clone was seen a few times. The V and J genes are TRBV9 and TRBJ2-5, with 8 bases identical to TRBD2. The junction had 11 bases not matched to a gene; V was cut back by 3 bases and J by 4 bases. Germline CDR1 reads SGDLS; CDR2 reads YYNGEE. CDR3 size: 16 residues. The CDR3 DNA reads TGTGCCAGCAGCGCATCCGGGGGGGGAGGAATAGAGACCCAGTACTTC. Translation: CASSASGGGGIETQYF. Complete variable domain (other parts from reference TRBV9 and TRBJ2-5): DSGVTQTPKHLITATGQRVTLRCSPRSGDLSVYWYQQSLDQGLQFLIQYYNGEERAKGNILERFSAQQFPDLHSELNLSSLELGDSALYFCASSASGGGGIETQYFGPGTRLLVL.

V usage is TRBV2 and J usage is TRBJ2-7, with 8 bases aligning to TRBD2. V dropped 7 bases and J dropped 3; count of bases not matched to a gene: 2. Germline V gene sequence: CDR1 SNHLY, CDR2 FYNNEI. The CDR3 spans 12 residues. The CDR3 protein is CASTGGGYEQYF. The CDR3 nucleotides read TGTGCCAGCACCGGGGGGGGCTACGAGCAGTACTTC.

CDR3 nucleotide sequence: TGCGCCAGCAGCTTGACAGGGAGTGGCACTGAAGCTTTCTTT. Translation: CASSLTGSGTEAFF. This chain connects TRBV5-1 to TRBJ1-1; TRBD1 might be the D (6 bases). Germline CDR1 SGHRS, CDR2 YFSETQ. The germline V and J ends were trimmed by 1 base and 4 bases, with 11 bases remaining between them. This CDR3 has 14 amino acids.

The rearrangement joins TRBV19 to TRBJ1-2; tentative D call: TRBD1 (6 bases). V gave up 1 base and J gave up 5 bases, with 14 bases separating them. The CDR3 extends over 15 amino acids. Per germline, CDR1 LNHDA and CDR2 SQIVND (reference sequence). The CDR3 DNA is TGTGCCAGTAGTATAGTAGGGACAACTTCTTATGGCTACACCTTC. Translation: CASSIVGTTSYGYTF.

CDR3 in DNA: TGCGCCAGCAGCCGGGGTAGCGGGGGGGCCACCCCAGATACGCAGTATTTT. As protein: CASSRGSGGATPDTQYF. The gene calls are TRBV5-1 and TRBJ2-3; 11 bases match TRBD2. The CDR3 loop spans 17 amino acids. Trimming cost V 4 bases and J 4 bases; bases outside gene matches: 11. CDR1 is SGHRS, CDR2 YFSETQ, per germline.

The chain links TRBV5-4 to TRBJ1-1; weak D call: TRBD1 (6 bases). Between the trimmed V and J ends, which lost 4 bases and 2 bases, there was a span of 12 bases. Germline V CDR1 and CDR2: SGHNT, YYREEE (reference sequence). The CDR3 is 14 amino acids. CDR3 DNA: TGTGCCAGCAGCCCGACAGGAATAAACACTGAAGCTTTCTTT. As protein: CASSPTGINTEAFF.

The chain combines TRBV27 with TRBJ2-7; tentative D call: TRBD2 (6 bases). V dropped 7 bases and J dropped 0 bases, with 16 bases sitting between them. Germline assignment: CDR1 MNHEY and CDR2 SMNVEV (reference sequence). This CDR3 is built from 15 residues. The CDR3 sequence: CASTLRRGFSYEQYF. CDR3 nucleotides: TGTGCCAGCACTCTGAGGAGGGGTTTCTCCTACGAGCAGTACTTC.

To note about this clone: At one end the junction does not follow the germline gene, possibly because of a read error. The sample carries other DNA sequences with the same CDR3. CDR3: CASSGWDRGSGANVLTF. The CDR3 DNA follows: TGTGCCAGTAGTGGCTGGGACAGGGGATCTGGGGCCAATGTCCTGACTTTC. This chain joins TRBV19 and TRBJ2-6; 10 nucleotides align to TRBD1. Per the germline V gene, CDR1 is LNHDA and CDR2 is SQIVND (reference sequence). The CDR3 runs to 17 residues.

Concerning this clone: At one of its ends the junction is not consistent with the germline gene, which may arise from a read error. V is TRBV2 and J is TRBJ2-7; D might be TRBD1 (5 bases). Germline V gene data show CDR1 as SNHLY and CDR2 as FYNNEI. The CDR3 totals 12 residues. CDR3 in DNA: TGTGCCGGCAGACAGAACTCCTACGAGCAGTACTTC. Amino acid sequence: CAGRQNSYEQYF.

The rearrangement uses TRBV19 and TRBJ2-7; 7 nucleotides line up with TRBD1. CDR1 and CDR2 (germline): LNHDA, SQIVND (reference sequence). There are 17 residues in the CDR3. Germline trimming cut 2 bases from V and 3 bases from J; bases unmatched to any gene: 13. As DNA, the CDR3 is TGTGCCAGTAGTATAAGGGGGCAGGGTTCAATAGGCTACGAGCAGTACTTC. It translates to CASSIRGQGSIGYEQYF.

CDR3 residues: CASSAQGALYGYTF. The CDR3 bases are TGTGCCAGCAGCGCCCAGGGGGCGCTTTATGGCTACACCTTC. This chain joins TRBV9 and TRBJ1-2; 8 nucleotides line up with TRBD1. Looked up from germline, CDR1 is SGDLS and CDR2 is YYNGEE. This CDR3 spans 14 amino acids. V dropped 3 bases and J dropped 5; count of bases not matched to a gene: 6. Full variable domain (rest looked up from reference TRBV9 and TRBJ1-2): DSGVTQTPKHLITATGQRVTLRCSPRSGDLSVYWYQQSLDQGLQFLIQYYNGEERAKGNILERFSAQQFPDLHSELNLSSLELGDSALYFCASSAQGALYGYTFGSGTRLTVV.

This chain uses TRBV7-3 with TRBJ2-3; 13 nucleotides line up with TRBD2. Germline V gives CDR1 SGHTA, CDR2 FQGTGA. Trimming at V came to 5 bases and at J to 7 bases, leaving 9 bases not matched to a gene. The CDR3 extends over 16 amino acids. CDR3 amino acids: CASSPRPGLAGNTQYF. CDR3 sequence (DNA): TGTGCCAGCAGCCCGAGGCCGGGACTAGCGGGAAATACGCAGTATTTT.

The chain is built from TRBV28 and TRBJ2-1; D uncertain. V was trimmed by 3 bases and J by 0 bases, leaving 12 bases between them. The CDR3 loop spans 16 amino acids. The germline V gene has CDR1 MDHEN and CDR2 SYDVKM. In DNA, the CDR3 is TGTGCCAGCAGTTTCACCATCACTATCTCCTACAATGAGCAGTTCTTC. Amino acids: CASSFTITISYNEQFF. Filled out from reference TRBV28 and TRBJ2-1, the complete variable domain reads DVKVTQSSRYLVKRTGEKVFLECVQDMDHENMFWYRQDPGLGLRLIYFSYDVKMKEKGDIPEGYSVSREKKERFSLILESASTNQTSMYLCASSFTITISYNEQFFGPGTRLTVL.

V is TRBV5-1 and J is TRBJ2-7; D might be TRBD2 (6 bases). The V end was cut by 0 bases, the J end by 5 bases, with 12 bases between. The CDR3 runs to 14 residues. Germline V gene lookup returns CDR1 SGHRS and CDR2 YFSETQ. The CDR3 loop is CASSLGLAIDEQYF. Here the CDR3 DNA reads TGCGCCAGCAGCTTGGGGCTAGCGATCGACGAGCAGTACTTC.

The J gene is TRBJ2-3, the V gene TRBV7-2; 11 bases agree with TRBD2. V trimming: 3 bases; J trimming: 2 bases; junction bases outside the gene matches: 13. This CDR3 has 19 residues. Per the germline V gene, CDR1 is SGHTA and CDR2 is FQGNSA. The CDR3 protein is CASSFLYLTSGVFTDTQYF. The CDR3 nucleotides read TGTGCCAGCAGCTTCCTTTATCTGACTAGCGGGGTGTTCACAGATACGCAGTATTTT.

The gene calls are TRBV7-9 and TRBJ1-2; weak D call: TRBD1 (5 bases). Trimming left V 6 bases short and J 3 bases short, with 17 bases between. Looked up from germline, CDR1 is SEHNR and CDR2 is FQNEAQ (reference sequence). This CDR3 has 15 amino acids. This chain's CDR3 is CASSPRAQSDYGYTF. CDR3 DNA sequence: TGTGCCAGCAGTCCCAGGGCCCAATCTGACTATGGCTACACCTTC. Variable domain in full (rest from reference TRBV7-9 and TRBJ1-2): DTGVSQNPRHKITKRGQNVTFRCDPISEHNRLYWYRQTLGQGPEFLTYFQNEAQLEKSRLLSDRFSAERPKGSFSTLEIQRTEQGDSAMYLCASSPRAQSDYGYTFGSGTRLTVV.

This chain connects TRBV18 to TRBJ2-1, with 7 positions matching TRBD2. CDR1 and CDR2 (germline): KGHSH, LQKENI. With V trimmed by 3 bases and J by 7 bases, 6 bases remained unmatched. The CDR3 is 14 amino acids. This CDR3 is CASSPTSGINEQFF. The DNA for the CDR3 is TGTGCCAGCTCACCTACAAGCGGGATAAATGAGCAGTTCTTC.

The chain is built from TRBV9 and TRBJ2-7; 11 nucleotides line up with TRBD2. The trim removed 1 base at V and 3 bases at J, leaving 3 bases unmatched. Germline V gene sequence: CDR1 SGDLS, CDR2 YYNGEE. This CDR3 comprises 15 residues. CDR3 DNA: TGTGCCAGCAGCGTAACTAGCGGGAGATTCTACGAGCAGTACTTC. Translating gives CASSVTSGRFYEQYF.